Given below is one T cell receptor (beta chain) in context. The data belong to a study of blood T cell repertoires in COVID-19. Whole-study context: Samples of COVID-19 (acute and convalescent) were obtained from the United States, Italy and Spain.

Germline V gives CDR1 SEHNR, CDR2 FQNEAQ (reference sequence). The CDR3 totals 15 residues. V was trimmed by 2 bases and J by 4 bases, leaving 11 bases between them. Patients in Seattle were enrolled during active infection, then followed longitudinally. Some clones are missing from TCRdb's copy, which holds only in-frame ones; the method was immunoSEQ multiplex PCR. The profile shows more than 60,000 clones, approximately 86% of them singletons. The chain carries TRBV7-9 and TRBJ1-4; tentatively, D is TRBD1 (5 bases). This TCR was recovered from a man of 80 years or more with COVID-19, enrolled during active disease. Sequenced: peripheral blood. As DNA, the CDR3 is TGTGCCAGCAGCTTAAGGGGCCAGTTTAATGAAAAACTGTTTTTT. It yields the protein CASSLRGQFNEKLFF.